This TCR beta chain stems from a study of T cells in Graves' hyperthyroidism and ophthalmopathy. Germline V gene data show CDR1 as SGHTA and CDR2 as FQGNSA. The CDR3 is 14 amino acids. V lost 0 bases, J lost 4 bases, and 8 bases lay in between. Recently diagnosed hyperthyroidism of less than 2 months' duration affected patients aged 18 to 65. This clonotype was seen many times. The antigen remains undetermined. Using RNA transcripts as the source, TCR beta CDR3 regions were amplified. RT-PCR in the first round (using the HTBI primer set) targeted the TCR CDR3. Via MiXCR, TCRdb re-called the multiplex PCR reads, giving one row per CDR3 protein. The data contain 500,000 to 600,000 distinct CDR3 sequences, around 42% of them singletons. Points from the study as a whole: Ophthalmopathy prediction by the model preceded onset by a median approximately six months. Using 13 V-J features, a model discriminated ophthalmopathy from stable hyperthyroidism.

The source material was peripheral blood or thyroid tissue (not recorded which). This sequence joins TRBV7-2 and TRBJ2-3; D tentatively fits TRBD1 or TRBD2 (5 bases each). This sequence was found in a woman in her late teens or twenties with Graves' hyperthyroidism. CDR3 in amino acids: CASSLARGADTQYF. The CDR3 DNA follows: TGTGCCAGCAGCTTAGCTAGAGGGGCAGATACGCAGTATTTT.